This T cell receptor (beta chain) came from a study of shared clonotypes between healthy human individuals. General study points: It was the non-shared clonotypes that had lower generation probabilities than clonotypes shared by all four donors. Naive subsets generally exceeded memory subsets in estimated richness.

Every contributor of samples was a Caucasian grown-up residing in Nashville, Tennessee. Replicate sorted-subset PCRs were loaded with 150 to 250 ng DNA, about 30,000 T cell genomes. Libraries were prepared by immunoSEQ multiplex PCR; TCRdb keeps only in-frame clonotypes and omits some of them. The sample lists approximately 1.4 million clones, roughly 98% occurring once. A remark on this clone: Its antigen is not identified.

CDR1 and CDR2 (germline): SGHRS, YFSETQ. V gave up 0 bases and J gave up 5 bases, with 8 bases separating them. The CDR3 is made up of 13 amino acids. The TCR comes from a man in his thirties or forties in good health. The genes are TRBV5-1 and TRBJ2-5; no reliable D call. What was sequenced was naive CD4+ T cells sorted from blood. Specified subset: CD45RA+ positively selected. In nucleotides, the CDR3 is TGCGCCAGCAGCTTGGACAAGCCGGAGACCCAGTACTTC. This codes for CASSLDKPETQYF.